What follows is one TCR beta chain and its context. Its antigen is as yet unknown. Losses at the gene ends were 3 bases for V and 4 bases for J; bases not matched to a gene: 3. The V gene's germline CDR1 is KGHSH and CDR2 LQKENI. CDR3 size: 14 residues. This record comes from a study of T cell responses to AZD1222 COVID-19 vaccine. Assay: immunoSEQ multiplex PCR; the TCRdb copy retains only in-frame clones and omits some. Of more than 95,000 clones detected, around 88% appear once; the ten largest clones hold over 7.5%. General study results and limits: A mostly white British donor set with more females was recruited, and clonal diversity was possibly underestimated. Two doses of AZD1222 preceded a rise in Spike-specific TCR breadth and depth. The study identified only five to seven AZD1222 recipients as seropositive at baseline.

This rearrangement joins TRBV18 to TRBJ2-5; TRBD2 agrees at 9 bases. The sequence came from an adult in good health. Sequences were derived from peripheral blood, sampled on day 0 of AZD1222 vaccination. DNA for the CDR3: TGTGCCAGCTCACCCGGGACTAGCACAGAGACCCAGTACTTC. Its protein product is CASSPGTSTETQYF.